A single sample is the source of the 20 T cell receptor beta chains below, sequenced in a study of read filtering for tumor transcriptome and immune sequencing. Molecular barcoded adaptors covering alpha/delta and beta/gamma chains were used on around 370 ng RNA. TCRdb recomputed calls from the reads with MiXCR, one row per CDR3 protein. The repertoire holds tens of thousands of distinct CDR3 sequences, with 20% as singletons. Sequenced input: a population of CD138-negative cells sorted from bone marrow. The receptors were sampled from a donor over 35 with multiple myeloma.

This clonotype occurred many times. The chain is built from TRBV20-1 and TRBJ2-5; 12 bases align to TRBD2. The CDR3 has 15 amino acids. V dropped 3 bases and J dropped 2; count of bases not matched to a gene: 4. Germline V gene sequence: CDR1 DFQATT, CDR2 SNEGSKA (reference sequence). CDR3 nucleotide sequence: TGCAGTGCTAGTAAGACTAGCGGGAGTCAAGAGACCCAGTACTTC. Residues: CSASKTSGSQETQYF.

This clonotype was observed many times. This chain links TRBV27 with TRBJ2-5, with a weak D call TRBD2 (5 bases). This CDR3 region has 14 residues. V dropped 2 bases and J dropped 3 bases, with 10 bases sitting between them. Germline V CDR1 and CDR2: MNHEY, SMNVEV (reference sequence). The CDR3, as DNA: TGTGCCAGCAGTTTAAGCGTGGGAGAAGAGACCCAGTACTTC. Protein product: CASSLSVGEETQYF.

This clonotype was counted ten times or more. The chain uses TRBV28 and TRBJ2-1; TRBD2 is a possible D gene (5 bases). The germline CDR1 and CDR2 sequences are MDHEN and SYDVKM. CDR3 length: 14 residues. The V end was cut by 4 bases, the J end by 7 bases, with 14 bases between. Here the CDR3 reads CASSSGTHGNEQFF. As DNA, the CDR3 is TGTGCCAGCAGTTCGGGAACCCACGGGAATGAGCAGTTCTTC.

On this clonotype: Just one base apart from a much larger clone, this may be a read error. The missing conserved phenylalanine or tryptophan at the end of this CDR3 makes a read error likely. The J gene is TRBJ1-2, the V gene TRBV11-2; TRBD1 is a possible D gene (5 bases). This CDR3 comprises 13 residues. Germline CDR1 and CDR2: SGHAT and FQNNGV. Trimming removed 0 bases from V and 7 bases from J, with 9 bases in between. CDR3 residues: CASSLEGASGYTL. The CDR3 coding sequence is TGTGCCAGCAGCTTAGAAGGGGCCTCTGGCTACACCCTC.

There are a few counts of this clonotype. The CDR3 DNA reads as TGCAGTGCTAGAGATTCCTCCGCGGGCAGGGTGGACACCATATATTTT. Its translation is CSARDSSAGRVDTIYF. The chain carries TRBV20-1 and TRBJ1-3; D is perhaps TRBD1 (5 bases). Trimming pared 0 bases from V and 8 bases from J, leaving 20 bases between. The CDR3 covers 16 residues. From germline, CDR1 is DFQATT and CDR2 SNEGSKA (reference sequence).

This clonotype was seen many times. The chain has TRBV12-5 and TRBJ2-4; possibly TRBD2 for D (7 bases). The V end lost 4 bases, the J end lost 0 bases, and 16 bases lay between the germline ends. Per the germline V gene, CDR1 is LGHNT and CDR2 is FRNRAP. The length of the CDR3 is 17 residues. The CDR3: CASGWTERGSAKNIQYF. CDR3 DNA sequence: TGTGCTAGTGGTTGGACAGAGCGGGGCTCAGCCAAAAACATTCAGTACTTC.

As regards this clonotype: This may be a read error: a much more frequent sequence differs by one nucleotide. This chain links TRBV20-1 with TRBJ2-5; D call uncertain. Between the trimmed V and J ends, which lost 0 bases and 7 bases, there was a span of 15 bases. Germline assignment: CDR1 DFQATT and CDR2 SNEGSKA (reference sequence). The CDR3 covers 14 residues. The CDR3 here is CSAREGFTEVTQYF. CDR3 nucleotide sequence: TGCAGTGCTAGAGAGGGTTTTACAGAAGTGACCCAGTACTTC.

There are many counts of this clonotype. This chain connects TRBV6-5 to TRBJ2-2; D is undetermined. Germline values: CDR1 MNHEY, CDR2 SVGAGI. V was trimmed by 7 bases and J by 6 bases, leaving 9 bases between them. The CDR3 covers 12 residues. The CDR3 loop is CASTKESGELFF. CDR3 nucleotides: TGTGCCAGCACCAAGGAGTCCGGGGAGCTGTTTTTT.

This clonotype was counted many times. This chain links TRBV19 with TRBJ2-5, with no clear D. In germline, CDR1 is LNHDA, CDR2 SQIVND (reference sequence). Trimming cost V 3 bases and J 1 base, with 9 bases left between them. This CDR3 is 14 amino acids long. The CDR3 DNA reads as TGTGCCAGTAGTATGGCCAGCTCCCAAGAGACCCAGTACTTC. This gives the protein CASSMASSQETQYF.

About this clonotype itself: An end of the junction differs from the germline gene, which may be a read error. V and J are TRBV7-3 and TRBJ2-3, with D tentatively TRBD2 (6 bases). CDR3 size: 18 residues. From germline, CDR1 is SGHTA and CDR2 FQGTGA. The CDR3 nucleotides read TGTGCCTGCAGCCCGCAATCTAGCGTCCTGGTTAGGACAGATACGCAGTATTTT. It encodes CACSPQSSVLVRTDTQYF.

This clonotype came up many times. The rearrangement joins TRBV28 to TRBJ2-1, with TRBD2 matching 7 bases. The V segment lost 1 base and the J segment 7 bases; nucleotides outside the gene matches: 13. The CDR3 loop spans 17 amino acids. Germline assignment: CDR1 MDHEN and CDR2 SYDVKM. For the CDR3, the DNA is TGTGCCAGCAGTTTATTTTCCGGGGGGACTGCAACAAATGAGCAGTTCTTC. Encoded protein: CASSLFSGGTATNEQFF. The variable domain in full, completed from reference TRBV28 and TRBJ2-1, reads DVKVTQSSRYLVKRTGEKVFLECVQDMDHENMFWYRQDPGLGLRLIYFSYDVKMKEKGDIPEGYSVSREKKERFSLILESASTNQTSMYLCASSLFSGGTATNEQFFGPGTRLTVL.

This chain links TRBV14 with TRBJ2-1; TRBD1 might be the D (5 bases). The V gene's germline CDR1 is SGHDN and CDR2 FVKESK. Trimming left V 4 bases short and J 4 bases short, with 8 bases between. CDR3 length: 13 residues. DNA for the CDR3: TGTGCCAGCAGCCGCAGGGATTACAATGAGCAGTTCTTC. Translated, it gives CASSRRDYNEQFF.

This clonotype showed up many times. The J gene is TRBJ2-1, the V gene TRBV20-1; 10 bases align to TRBD2. Per the germline V gene, CDR1 is DFQATT and CDR2 is SNEGSKA (reference sequence). V lost 3 bases, J lost 6 bases, and 11 bases stayed unmatched. The CDR3 extends over 16 amino acids. The CDR3 coding sequence is TGCAGTGCTAGGGACTTTACTAGCGGGGATTCCAATGAGCAGTTCTTC. Amino acids: CSARDFTSGDSNEQFF.

There are many counts of this clonotype. The CDR3 reads CASRAGQNQETQYF. The CDR3 DNA reads as TGTGCCAGCAGAGCTGGACAGAACCAAGAGACCCAGTACTTC. V gene TRBV12-3 or TRBV12-4 combines with J gene TRBJ2-5; maybe TRBD1 (6 bases). V lost 6 bases to trimming and J lost 0 bases, with 11 bases between them. CDR3 length: 14 amino acids.

In its sample, this clonotype was seen a few times. The chain is built from TRBV27 and TRBJ2-7, with 7 bases fitting TRBD1. Looked up from germline, CDR1 is MNHEY and CDR2 is SMNVEV (reference sequence). V shed 7 bases and J 6 bases; nucleotides not matched to a gene: 12. The CDR3 loop spans 14 amino acids. Here the CDR3 reads CASTRKTGRVEQYF. The CDR3 DNA is TGTGCCAGCACCCGTAAGACAGGGCGGGTCGAGCAGTACTTC.

This clonotype was counted once. This chain links TRBV19 with TRBJ2-1; 9 nucleotides agree with TRBD1. With V trimmed by 9 bases and J by 6 bases, 9 bases remained unmatched. The CDR3 is 14 residues long. Germline CDR1 and CDR2: LNHDA and SQIVND (reference sequence). The CDR3 region is CASSLSTGGNEQFF. In nucleotides, the CDR3 is TGTGCCAGCAGCTTATCGACAGGGGGCAATGAGCAGTTCTTC.

The rearrangement links TRBV15 to TRBJ1-3; no reliable D call. The CDR3 totals 17 residues. Germline V CDR1 and CDR2: LNHNV, YYDKDF (reference sequence). V shed 0 bases and J shed 0 bases, with 12 bases lying between them. Written as DNA, the CDR3 is TGTGCCACCAGCAGAGATGGTGCACAGCTCTCTGGAAACACCATATATTTT. This sequence encodes CATSRDGAQLSGNTIYF. The full variable domain, completed using reference TRBV15 and TRBJ1-3, is DAMVIQNPRYQVTQFGKPVTLSCSQTLNHNVMYWYQQKSSQAPKLLFHYYDKDFNNEADTPDNFQSRRPNTSFCFLDIRSPGLGDTAMYLCATSRDGAQLSGNTIYFGEGSWLTVV.

This clonotype showed up just a few times. The V gene is TRBV7-9, the J gene TRBJ2-7; 7 nucleotides line up with TRBD2. CDR3 length equals 15 residues. V was pared by 5 bases and J by 2 bases, with 9 bases of the junction left unmatched. Per the germline V gene, CDR1 is SEHNR and CDR2 is FQNEAQ (reference sequence). The CDR3: CASSLQGRAPYEQYF. DNA of the CDR3: TGTGCCAGCAGCCTCCAAGGGAGGGCCCCCTACGAGCAGTACTTC.

This clonotype appeared many times. This sequence joins TRBV7-9 and TRBJ1-4; 9 bases align to TRBD1. V shed 4 bases and J 6 bases; nucleotides not matched to a gene: 6. Germline CDR1 and CDR2: SEHNR and FQNEAQ (reference sequence). The CDR3 has 15 amino acids. CDR3 coding DNA: TGTGCCAGCAGCTGGACGGACAGGGGCTATGAAAAACTGTTTTTT. This codes for CASSWTDRGYEKLFF.

The gene calls are TRBV5-4 and TRBJ2-1, with D unclear. This CDR3 is 16 amino acids long. CDR1 is SGHNT, CDR2 YYREEE, per germline (reference sequence). Trimming took off 3 bases at V and 3 bases at J, with 16 bases between the two ends. For the CDR3, the DNA is TGTGCCAGCAGCTCTCCCGTTTCGGGTCTCTACAATGAGCAGTTCTTC. Its protein product is CASSSPVSGLYNEQFF.